The 9 T cell receptor beta chains below all came from one sample that was sequenced in a study of post-analysis software for immune sequencing data (dated by TCRdb to the mid-2010s). The study at large found these results: Patients showed significantly higher frequencies than controls for several TRBV segments, among them TRBV5-6, TRBV5-1 and TRBV20-1.

These receptors have no known antigen. Library preparation employed PCR. TCRdb records Illumina HiSeq 2500 as the sequencer. To reduce PCR and sequencing biases, unique molecular identifiers were incorporated into the TCR beta cDNA libraries. TCRdb cleaned the public reads at Q25 with fastp, built clones with MiXCR and kept in-frame beta chains. CDR3 protein sequences are deduplicated, and each keeps its most common genes and DNA. A total of hundreds of thousands of distinct CDR3 sequences appear in this sample, roughly 30% of them only once. 0.56% of the sample belongs to the ten largest clones. The sequenced sample was blood. These receptors were obtained from a girl aged 10 to 17 with multiple sclerosis.

The chain couples TRBV9 to TRBJ2-7; maybe TRBD2 (6 bases). This CDR3 has 13 amino acids. Trimming removed 4 bases at V and 3 bases at J, with 11 bases between. The germline gives CDR1 SGDLS, CDR2 YYNGEE. The CDR3 DNA sequence: TGTGCCAGCAGCCCACGGGAGCTCTACGAGCAGTACTTC. As protein: CASSPRELYEQYF.

In its sample, this clonotype was seen many times. The chain couples TRBV24-1 to TRBJ2-1; 9 bases match TRBD1. V shed 3 bases, J shed 3 bases, and the junction held 5 bases outside the gene matches. The CDR3 length is 16 residues. Germline lookup yields CDR1 KGHDR and CDR2 SFDVKD. CDR3 region: CATSDGPGQGYNEQFF. CDR3 DNA sequence: TGTGCCACCAGTGATGGGCCGGGACAGGGCTACAATGAGCAGTTCTTC.

The rearrangement links TRBV5-1 to TRBJ2-1; unclear D gene. The germline CDR1 and CDR2 sequences are SGHRS and YFSETQ. CDR3 length equals 15 residues. Trimming took off 0 bases at V and 0 bases at J, with 7 bases between the two ends. The CDR3 region is CASSLEPYSYNEQFF. The CDR3 DNA sequence: TGCGCCAGCAGCTTGGAGCCATACTCCTACAATGAGCAGTTCTTC.

This chain joins TRBV29-1 and TRBJ2-1, with a possible D match to TRBD2 (6 bases). The CDR3 loop spans 10 amino acids. Germline V CDR1 and CDR2: SQVTM, ANQGSEA. Here the CDR3 DNA reads TGCGGCGGGGCTATTGGTGAGCAGTTCTTC. Protein: CGGAIGEQFF.

DNA for the CDR3: TGTGCCAGCAGCTCGATAGGGCGGACTAGCGGGAGACAGGAGACCCAGTACTTC. Translation gives CASSSIGRTSGRQETQYF. The chain recombines TRBV7-2 with TRBJ2-5; 13 nucleotides line up with TRBD2. V dropped 4 bases and J dropped 5; count of bases not matched to a gene: 13. From germline, CDR1 is SGHTA and CDR2 FQGNSA. CDR3 length: 18 residues.

The J gene is TRBJ2-5, the V gene TRBV5-6; 10 bases are a match to TRBD2. The V segment lost 2 bases and the J segment 2 bases; nucleotides outside the gene matches: 3. The CDR3 has 15 amino acids. In germline, CDR1 is SGHDT, CDR2 YYEEEE. This CDR3 is CASSFLAGEQETQYF. The DNA of the CDR3 is TGTGCCAGCAGCTTCCTAGCGGGGGAACAAGAGACCCAGTACTTC.

The gene calls are TRBV20-1 and TRBJ1-2; D gene unclear. The germline V and J ends were trimmed by 2 bases and 4 bases, with 14 bases remaining between them. The CDR3 is made up of 14 amino acids. Germline V lookup: CDR1 DFQATT, CDR2 SNEGSKA (reference sequence). Here the CDR3 reads CSARPPDGRYGYTF. The DNA for the CDR3 is TGCAGTGCTAGACCTCCGGACGGACGCTATGGCTACACCTTC.

The V call is TRBV12-3 or TRBV12-4, the J call TRBJ2-1; 10 positions match TRBD2. V gave up 7 bases and J gave up 8 bases; unmatched junction bases: 14. CDR3 length equals 16 residues. The CDR3 loop reads CASKGSTSGRAHEQFF. The CDR3 DNA follows: TGTGCCAGCAAGGGATCAACGAGCGGGAGGGCCCATGAGCAGTTCTTC.

The chain uses TRBV6-6 and TRBJ1-2, with TRBD1 as a possible D gene (5 bases). V was trimmed by 8 bases and J by 8 bases, leaving 15 bases between them. The length of the CDR3 is 12 residues. Germline CDR1 MNHNY, CDR2 SVGAGI (reference sequence). CDR3 sequence (DNA): TGTGCCAGCCAACCCCGGGGGAACGGCTACACCTTC. It yields the protein CASQPRGNGYTF.